Listed below are T cell receptor beta chains from one sample, sequenced in a study of blood T cell repertoires in COVID-19. TCRdb's table, derived via immunoSEQ multiplex PCR, lists solely in-frame clones and lacks some. Of around 300,000 clones listed, 90% were seen once; the top ten hold roughly 3.9%. Specimen: peripheral blood. The receptor source for this set is a woman between 35 and 50 years old with acute or convalescent COVID-19. Both conserved end residues are part of each CDR3. The D gene is left open where the match is weak. The size entry is marked missing in some rows and otherwise reads once, few, many or a size class.

j_gene: TRBJ1-2; abundance: .; v_gene: TRBV6-5; d_gene: .; CDR3aa: CASSRGVYGYTF; CDR3nt: TGTGCCAGCAGTCGCGGGGTATATGGCTACACCTTC
j_gene: TRBJ2-1; abundance: .; v_gene: TRBV4-1; d_gene: TRBD2; CDR3aa: CASSQGRGGHEHEQFF; CDR3nt: TGCGCCAGCAGCCAAGGTCGGGGGGGGCACGAACATGAGCAGTTCTTC
j_gene: TRBJ1-3; abundance: .; v_gene: TRBV9; d_gene: TRBD1; CDR3aa: CASSVGGGTGNTIYF; CDR3nt: TGTGCCAGCAGCGTAGGAGGGGGCACTGGAAACACCATATATTTT
j_gene: TRBJ1-3; abundance: .; v_gene: TRBV7-8; d_gene: .; CDR3aa: CASSLVGSGDSGNTIYF; CDR3nt: TGTGCCAGCAGCTTAGTGGGGTCAGGGGACTCTGGAAACACCATATATTTT
j_gene: TRBJ2-2; abundance: .; v_gene: TRBV12-2; d_gene: .; CDR3aa: CASRLGGPKANTGELFF; CDR3nt: TGTGCAAGTCGCTTGGGGGGTCCCAAGGCCAACACCGGGGAGCTGTTTTTT
j_gene: TRBJ1-4; abundance: .; v_gene: TRBV18; d_gene: .; CDR3aa: CASSPSPATNEKLFF; CDR3nt: TGTGCCAGCTCACCATCTCCAGCAACTAATGAAAAACTGTTTTTT
j_gene: TRBJ2-3; abundance: .; v_gene: TRBV11-2; d_gene: .; CDR3aa: CASSSLDPVGATYTQYF; CDR3nt: TGTGCCAGCAGCTCCTTGGACCCAGTGGGGGCCACGTATACGCAGTATTTT
j_gene: TRBJ1-3; abundance: .; v_gene: TRBV12-3/TRBV12-4; d_gene: .; CDR3aa: CASRRSSGNTIYF; CDR3nt: TGTGCCAGCAGGCGGTCCTCTGGAAACACCATATATTTT
j_gene: TRBJ1-5; abundance: .; v_gene: TRBV11-2; d_gene: .; CDR3aa: CASSPGWSQPQHF; CDR3nt: TGTGCCAGCAGCCCCGGGTGGAGCCAGCCCCAGCATTTT
j_gene: TRBJ1-1; abundance: .; v_gene: TRBV3-1/TRBV3-2; d_gene: TRBD1; CDR3aa: CASSPEGTGNTEAFF; CDR3nt: TGTGCCAGCAGCCCTGAAGGGACAGGGAACACTGAAGCTTTCTTT
j_gene: TRBJ1-2; abundance: .; v_gene: TRBV20-1; d_gene: .; CDR3aa: CSATGSRYTF; CDR3nt: TGCAGTGCTACAGGATCCCGCTACACCTTC
j_gene: TRBJ1-3; abundance: .; v_gene: TRBV10-3; d_gene: .; CDR3aa: CAIREAGRGNTIYF; CDR3nt: TGTGCCATCAGGGAGGCAGGACGGGGGAACACCATATATTTT
j_gene: TRBJ1-6; abundance: .; v_gene: TRBV5-5; d_gene: TRBD1; CDR3aa: CASSLGQGVGSPLHF; CDR3nt: TGTGCCAGCAGCTTGGGACAGGGGGTTGGATCACCCCTCCACTTT
j_gene: TRBJ2-2; abundance: few; v_gene: TRBV29-1; d_gene: .; CDR3aa: CSVEDSQGSLSGELFF; CDR3nt: TGCAGCGTTGAAGATAGTCAGGGTTCCCTTTCCGGGGAGCTGTTTTTT
j_gene: TRBJ1-1; abundance: .; v_gene: TRBV3-1/TRBV3-2; d_gene: .; CDR3aa: CASSQIRGTEAFF; CDR3nt: TGTGCCAGCAGCCAAATACGCGGCACTGAAGCTTTCTTT
j_gene: TRBJ1-2; abundance: .; v_gene: TRBV28; d_gene: .; CDR3aa: CASSSIESRKANYGYTF; CDR3nt: TGTGCCAGCAGTTCCATTGAGTCCAGGAAAGCTAACTATGGCTACACCTTC
j_gene: TRBJ2-6; abundance: .; v_gene: TRBV5-4; d_gene: TRBD2; CDR3aa: CASSPTGGGPSGANVLTF; CDR3nt: TGTGCCAGCAGCCCCACCGGGGGGGGACCCTCTGGGGCCAACGTCCTGACTTTC
j_gene: TRBJ1-5; abundance: .; v_gene: TRBV2; d_gene: .; CDR3aa: CASSESPPGQPQHF; CDR3nt: TGTGCCAGCAGTGAGTCGCCGCCGGGACAGCCCCAGCATTTT
j_gene: TRBJ2-5; abundance: .; v_gene: TRBV30; d_gene: .; CDR3aa: CAWSVGGAQETQYF; CDR3nt: TGTGCCTGGAGTGTAGGGGGGGCCCAAGAGACCCAGTACTTC
j_gene: TRBJ2-2; abundance: once; v_gene: TRBV30; d_gene: TRBD1; CDR3aa: CAWTGTGNTGELFF; CDR3nt: TGTGCCTGGACCGGGACAGGGAACACCGGGGAGCTGTTTTTT
j_gene: TRBJ2-5; abundance: .; v_gene: TRBV7-8; d_gene: TRBD1; CDR3aa: CASSLYRDRQETQYF; CDR3nt: TGTGCCAGCAGCCTATACCGGGACAGACAAGAGACCCAGTACTTC
j_gene: TRBJ2-1; abundance: .; v_gene: TRBV9; d_gene: TRBD2; CDR3aa: CASSEPSGGAYNEQFF; CDR3nt: TGTGCCAGCAGTGAACCTAGCGGGGGGGCCTACAATGAGCAGTTCTTC
j_gene: TRBJ1-3; abundance: .; v_gene: TRBV15; d_gene: .; CDR3aa: CATSRDVGQGNTIYF; CDR3nt: TGTGCCACCAGCAGAGATGTTGGGCAAGGAAACACCATATATTTT
j_gene: TRBJ1-5; abundance: .; v_gene: TRBV10-3; d_gene: .; CDR3aa: CAISADAGSSNQPQHF; CDR3nt: TGTGCCATCAGTGCGGACGCAGGGTCGAGCAATCAGCCCCAGCATTTT
j_gene: TRBJ1-2; abundance: .; v_gene: TRBV3-1/TRBV3-2; d_gene: TRBD1; CDR3aa: CASSQSFRDRGGYTF; CDR3nt: TGTGCCAGCAGCCAATCATTCCGGGACAGGGGTGGCTACACCTTC
j_gene: TRBJ2-1; abundance: .; v_gene: TRBV19; d_gene: TRBD2; CDR3aa: CASTPSSGVYNEQFF; CDR3nt: TGTGCCAGTACCCCTTCTAGCGGGGTCTACAATGAGCAGTTCTTC
j_gene: TRBJ2-1; abundance: .; v_gene: TRBV20-1; d_gene: .; CDR3aa: CSAGTIHEQFF; CDR3nt: TGCAGTGCTGGGACAATCCATGAGCAGTTCTTC
j_gene: TRBJ1-1; abundance: once; v_gene: TRBV18; d_gene: .; CDR3aa: CASSPDLTGQTLNTEAFF; CDR3nt: TGTGCCAGCTCTCCTGATCTGACGGGACAAACTCTGAACACTGAAGCTTTCTTT
j_gene: TRBJ2-1; abundance: .; v_gene: TRBV7-8; d_gene: TRBD2; CDR3aa: CASSLLAGAYNEQFF; CDR3nt: TGTGCCAGCAGCTTACTAGCGGGGGCCTACAATGAGCAGTTCTTC
j_gene: TRBJ1-1; abundance: .; v_gene: TRBV6-5; d_gene: TRBD1; CDR3aa: CASGTGDLMNTEAFF; CDR3nt: TGTGCCAGCGGGACAGGGGACCTTATGAACACTGAAGCTTTCTTT
j_gene: TRBJ2-3; abundance: .; v_gene: TRBV7-9; d_gene: TRBD2; CDR3aa: CASSPGLVAGREDTQYF; CDR3nt: TGTGCCAGCAGCCCCGGACTAGTTGCGGGTCGCGAGGATACGCAGTATTTT
j_gene: TRBJ1-4; abundance: .; v_gene: TRBV25-1; d_gene: TRBD1; CDR3aa: CASGSPTQGDEKLFF; CDR3nt: TGTGCCAGCGGGTCTCCCACCCAGGGGGATGAAAAACTGTTTTTT
j_gene: TRBJ1-2; abundance: .; v_gene: TRBV6-1; d_gene: TRBD1; CDR3aa: CASSGGRGTGQPPGRGYTF; CDR3nt: TGTGCCAGCAGTGGGGGCCGCGGGACAGGGCAACCCCCAGGCCGTGGCTACACCTTC
j_gene: TRBJ1-1; abundance: once; v_gene: TRBV5-4; d_gene: TRBD1; CDR3aa: CASCSWGDSEAFF; CDR3nt: TGTGCCAGCTGTAGCTGGGGGGACAGTGAAGCTTTCTTT
j_gene: TRBJ2-2; abundance: .; v_gene: TRBV2; d_gene: TRBD2; CDR3aa: CASRLAGDTGELFF; CDR3nt: TGTGCCAGTCGACTAGCGGGGGACACCGGGGAGCTGTTTTTT
j_gene: TRBJ1-5; abundance: .; v_gene: TRBV19; d_gene: .; CDR3aa: CASSPHSNQPQHF; CDR3nt: TGTGCCAGTAGCCCCCATAGCAATCAGCCCCAGCATTTT
j_gene: TRBJ2-3; abundance: .; v_gene: TRBV27; d_gene: TRBD2; CDR3aa: CASTPGTSGAPPYTDTQYF; CDR3nt: TGTGCCAGCACCCCCGGGACTAGCGGGGCGCCACCGTACACAGATACGCAGTATTTT
j_gene: TRBJ1-2; abundance: once; v_gene: TRBV19; d_gene: TRBD1; CDR3aa: CASSMGTVLNYGYTF; CDR3nt: TGTGCCAGTAGTATGGGGACAGTTCTTAACTATGGCTACACCTTC
j_gene: TRBJ1-5; abundance: few; v_gene: TRBV7-9; d_gene: .; CDR3aa: CASSLGAEGQPQHF; CDR3nt: TGTGCCAGCAGCTTAGGGGCAGAAGGTCAGCCCCAGCATTTT
j_gene: TRBJ2-3; abundance: .; v_gene: TRBV6-4; d_gene: .; CDR3aa: CASSDSAAASTDTQYF; CDR3nt: TGTGCCAGCAGTGACTCGGCGGCAGCCAGCACAGATACGCAGTATTTT
j_gene: TRBJ2-5; abundance: .; v_gene: TRBV2; d_gene: TRBD2; CDR3aa: CASSGWRGVQETQYF; CDR3nt: TGTGCCAGCAGTGGTTGGCGGGGGGTTCAGGAGACCCAGTACTTC
j_gene: TRBJ1-2; abundance: .; v_gene: TRBV12-3/TRBV12-4; d_gene: TRBD1; CDR3aa: CASSFRGYGYTF; CDR3nt: TGTGCCAGCAGTTTCAGGGGGTATGGCTACACCTTC
j_gene: TRBJ1-2; abundance: .; v_gene: TRBV15; d_gene: TRBD1; CDR3aa: CATSRDGKRGRGYFPYGYTF; CDR3nt: TGTGCCACCAGCAGAGATGGTAAAAGGGGGCGAGGATATTTTCCCTATGGCTACACCTTC
j_gene: TRBJ1-6; abundance: .; v_gene: TRBV3-1/TRBV3-2; d_gene: .; CDR3aa: CASSQRGTDSPLHF; CDR3nt: TGTGCCAGCAGCCAACGGGGGACGGATTCACCCCTCCACTTT
j_gene: TRBJ2-5; abundance: .; v_gene: TRBV10-3; d_gene: TRBD2; CDR3aa: CAISARGSGEFGETQYF; CDR3nt: TGTGCCATCAGTGCCCGGGGTAGCGGGGAGTTTGGGGAGACCCAGTACTTC
j_gene: TRBJ1-1; abundance: .; v_gene: TRBV5-3; d_gene: .; CDR3aa: CARSFASGQNTEAFF; CDR3nt: TGTGCCAGAAGCTTTGCCTCGGGACAGAACACTGAAGCTTTCTTT
j_gene: TRBJ1-2; abundance: .; v_gene: TRBV19; d_gene: TRBD1; CDR3aa: CASSPRTGRLGYGYTF; CDR3nt: TGTGCCAGTAGTCCCCGGACAGGGCGTTTAGGCTATGGCTACACCTTC
j_gene: TRBJ1-2; abundance: .; v_gene: TRBV30; d_gene: .; CDR3aa: CAWSVGGAYGYTF; CDR3nt: TGTGCCTGGAGTGTAGGGGGGGCGTATGGCTACACCTTC
j_gene: TRBJ2-5; abundance: .; v_gene: TRBV2; d_gene: .; CDR3aa: CASSGAEYQETQYF; CDR3nt: TGTGCCAGCAGTGGTGCCGAGTACCAAGAGACCCAGTACTTC
j_gene: TRBJ2-5; abundance: .; v_gene: TRBV4-1; d_gene: TRBD2; CDR3aa: CASSRSGGAVSETQYF; CDR3nt: TGCGCCAGCAGCCGTAGCGGGGGGGCCGTATCGGAGACCCAGTACTTC
j_gene: TRBJ2-1; abundance: .; v_gene: TRBV7-2; d_gene: TRBD2; CDR3aa: CASSSIAGGPGEQFF; CDR3nt: TGTGCCAGCAGCTCGATAGCGGGGGGGCCAGGTGAGCAGTTCTTC
j_gene: TRBJ1-1; abundance: .; v_gene: TRBV12-3/TRBV12-4; d_gene: .; CDR3aa: CASSLARGTEAFF; CDR3nt: TGTGCCAGCAGTTTAGCCCGGGGTACTGAAGCTTTCTTT
j_gene: TRBJ2-5; abundance: .; v_gene: TRBV5-1; d_gene: TRBD2; CDR3aa: CASSLRLAGGETQYF; CDR3nt: TGCGCCAGCAGCCTAAGACTAGCGGGGGGGGAGACCCAGTACTTC
j_gene: TRBJ1-2; abundance: .; v_gene: TRBV30; d_gene: TRBD1; CDR3aa: CAWSITGESGYTF; CDR3nt: TGTGCCTGGAGTATCACAGGGGAGTCTGGCTACACCTTC
j_gene: TRBJ2-3; abundance: .; v_gene: TRBV7-2; d_gene: TRBD2; CDR3aa: CASSLGTSGVTQYF; CDR3nt: TGTGCCAGCAGCCTCGGGACTAGCGGGGTTACGCAGTATTTT